Here is one TCR beta chain with its context. The data are from a study of blood T cell repertoires in COVID-19. Profiling relied on immunoSEQ multiplex PCR, and the TCRdb table lists in-frame clones only, not all of them. The sample records 200,000 to 300,000 clones, about 89% being singletons. CDR1 is LGHNA, CDR2 YNFKEQ, per germline. V was trimmed by 0 bases and J by 2 bases, leaving 7 bases between them. CDR3 length: 15 residues. Sequencing was done on a sample of peripheral blood. The source of this sequence is a woman aged 40 to 50 who had recovered from COVID-19. This chain links TRBV4-2 with TRBJ2-2; unclear D gene. The CDR3 spells CASSQELTNTGELFF. For the CDR3, the DNA is TGTGCCAGCAGCCAAGAGCTAACTAACACCGGGGAGCTGTTTTTT.